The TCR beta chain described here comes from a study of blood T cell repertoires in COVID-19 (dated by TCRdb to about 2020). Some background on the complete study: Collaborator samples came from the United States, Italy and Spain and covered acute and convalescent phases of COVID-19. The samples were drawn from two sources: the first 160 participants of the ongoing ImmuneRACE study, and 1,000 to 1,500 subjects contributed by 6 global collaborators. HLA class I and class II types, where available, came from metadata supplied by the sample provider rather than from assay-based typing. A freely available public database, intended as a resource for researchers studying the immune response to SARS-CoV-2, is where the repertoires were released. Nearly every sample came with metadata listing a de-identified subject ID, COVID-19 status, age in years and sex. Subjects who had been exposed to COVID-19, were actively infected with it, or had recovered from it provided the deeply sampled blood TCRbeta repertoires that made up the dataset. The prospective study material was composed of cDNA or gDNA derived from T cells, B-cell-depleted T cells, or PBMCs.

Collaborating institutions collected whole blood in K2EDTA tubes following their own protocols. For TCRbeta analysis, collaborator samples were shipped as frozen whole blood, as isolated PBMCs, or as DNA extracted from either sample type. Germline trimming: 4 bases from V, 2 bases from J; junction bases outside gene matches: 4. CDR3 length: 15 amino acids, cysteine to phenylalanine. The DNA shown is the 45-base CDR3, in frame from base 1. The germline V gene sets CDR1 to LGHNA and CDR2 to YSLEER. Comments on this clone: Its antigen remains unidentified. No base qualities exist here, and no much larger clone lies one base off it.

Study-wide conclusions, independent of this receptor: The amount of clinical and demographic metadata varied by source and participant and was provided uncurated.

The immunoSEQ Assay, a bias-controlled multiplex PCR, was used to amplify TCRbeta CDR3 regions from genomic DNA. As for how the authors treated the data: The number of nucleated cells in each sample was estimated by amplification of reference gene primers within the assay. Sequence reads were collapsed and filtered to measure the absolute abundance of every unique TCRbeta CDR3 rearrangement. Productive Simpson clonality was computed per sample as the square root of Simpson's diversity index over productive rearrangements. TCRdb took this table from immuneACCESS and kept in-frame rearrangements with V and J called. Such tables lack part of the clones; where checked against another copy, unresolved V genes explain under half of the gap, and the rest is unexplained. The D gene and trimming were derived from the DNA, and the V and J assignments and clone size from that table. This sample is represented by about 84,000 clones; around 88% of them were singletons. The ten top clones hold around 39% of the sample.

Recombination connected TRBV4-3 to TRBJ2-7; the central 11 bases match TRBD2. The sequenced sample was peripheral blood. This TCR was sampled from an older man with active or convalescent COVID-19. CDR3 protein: CASSRSLAGAYEQYF. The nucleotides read TGCGCCAGCAGCCGGTCACTAGCGGGAGCCTACGAGCAGTACTTC.